The 20 T cell receptor beta chains reported below all come from one sample, sequenced in a study of blood T cell repertoires in COVID-19 (dated by TCRdb to about 2020). The library came from the immunoSEQ multiplex PCR assay. TCRdb limited this immuneACCESS table to in-frame rearrangements with V and J called. A share of clones is missing; checked studies link under half to unresolved V genes, and the rest is unexplained. The sample contains fewer than 300,000 clones, more than 80% of them found a single time. In total, the top ten clones hold more than 0.95% of the sample. Sequenced material: PBMCs or T cells enriched from blood (not recorded which). The receptor set was obtained from a woman in her twenties or thirties who had recovered from COVID-19.

The CDR3 nucleotides read TGTGCCAGCGACGAACTAGGGCCTCGTGTCACCGGGGAGCTGTTTTTT. It codes for CASDELGPRVTGELFF. This rearrangement joins TRBV7-8 to TRBJ2-2; D perhaps matches TRBD2 (5 bases). Germline V gene lookup returns CDR1 SGHVS and CDR2 FQNEAQ. V gave up 8 bases and J gave up 4 bases, with 20 bases separating them. CDR3 length equals 16 residues.

V and J are TRBV6-2 or TRBV6-3 and TRBJ1-6; no definite D call. Germline CDR1 reads MNHEY; CDR2 reads SVGEGT. This CDR3 contains 17 residues. Trimming pared 2 bases from V and 7 bases from J, leaving 18 bases between. The CDR3, as DNA: TGTGCCAGCAGTTACCCCGGGTCCGGGTTGGTCAATTCACCCCTCCACTTT. Amino acids: CASSYPGSGLVNSPLHF.

J is TRBJ2-1 and V is TRBV6-1, with D perhaps TRBD2 (7 bases). Trimming stripped 2 bases from V and 7 bases from J, with 15 bases between. This CDR3 spans 15 amino acids. From germline, CDR1 is MNHNS and CDR2 SASEGT. In DNA form, the CDR3 reads TGTGCCAGCAGTGAATCGGGGGGCGCCTGGAATGAGCAGTTCTTC. It codes for CASSESGGAWNEQFF.

This clone was counted once. This sequence joins TRBV5-1 and TRBJ2-1; TRBD2 aligns across 11 bases. After removal of 1 base from V and 7 bases from J, the junction contained 10 bases not matched to a gene. Germline assignment: CDR1 SGHRS and CDR2 YFSETQ. CDR3 length: 17 amino acids. The CDR3 nucleotides are TGCGCCAGCAGCTTGACTAGCGGGGGTGGCGCTGAGAATGAGCAGTTCTTC. It encodes CASSLTSGGGAENEQFF.

The V call is TRBV30, the J call TRBJ1-1; 7 bases line up with TRBD1. CDR3 size: 11 residues. Germline V CDR1 and CDR2: GTSNPN, SVGIG (reference sequence). The J segment lost 11 bases and the V segment lost 3 bases, leaving 6 bases of the junction unmatched. The CDR3 DNA follows: TGTGCCTGGAGCAGGGGGACGAGGGCTTTCTTT. Its translation: CAWSRGTRAFF.

This sequence joins TRBV29-1 and TRBJ1-5, with D maybe TRBD1 (6 bases). The CDR3 is 13 residues long. Deletions cut 7 bases from V and 6 bases from J, with 16 bases between. Germline V lookup: CDR1 SQVTM, CDR2 ANQGSEA. For the CDR3, the DNA is TGCAGCGGTGGGGCAGGGGAGGGTCAGCCCCAGCATTTT. Its translation is CSGGAGEGQPQHF.

This clone was seen more than once but under ten times. J is TRBJ1-4 and V is TRBV12-5; 8 bases fit TRBD1. The CDR3 runs 13 residues. The V segment lost 10 bases and the J segment 8 bases; nucleotides outside the gene matches: 9. The germline gives CDR1 LGHNT, CDR2 FRNRAP. The CDR3 loop reads CATRGQGEEKLFF. Written as DNA, the CDR3 is TGTGCTACTAGAGGACAGGGTGAGGAAAAACTGTTTTTT.

The chain combines TRBV29-1 with TRBJ1-1; 8 positions agree with TRBD1. The CDR3 is 15 amino acids. Trimming removed 7 bases from V and 4 bases from J; junction bases left unmatched: 14. The V gene's germline CDR1 is SQVTM and CDR2 ANQGSEA. The CDR3 protein is CSGELRTGWGTEAFF. Written as DNA, the CDR3 is TGCAGCGGCGAATTAAGGACAGGGTGGGGCACTGAAGCTTTCTTT.

The table lists this clone with a count of one. The chain links TRBV4-2 to TRBJ2-7; 9 nucleotides agree with TRBD2. Trimming took 4 bases from V and 6 from J; bases not matched to a gene: 13. Germline V lookup: CDR1 LGHNA, CDR2 YNFKEQ. This CDR3 has 16 residues. The CDR3 loop reads CASSPAGRREGREQYF. The CDR3 DNA sequence: TGTGCCAGCAGCCCCGCCGGTCGGCGGGAGGGTCGCGAGCAGTACTTC.

The chain recombines TRBV15 with TRBJ2-7; a weak D match, TRBD1 (6 bases). The V end lost 0 bases, the J end lost 3 bases, and 12 bases lay between the germline ends. Germline values: CDR1 LNHNV, CDR2 YYDKDF (reference sequence). CDR3 length: 15 residues. CDR3 in amino acids: CATSRDGTRGYEQYF. The CDR3 DNA follows: TGTGCCACCAGCAGAGATGGGACACGGGGCTACGAGCAGTACTTC.

The chain employs TRBV3-1 (or the pseudogene TRBV3-2) and TRBJ2-3; D might be TRBD1 (7 bases). This CDR3 has 13 amino acids. In germline, CDR1 is LGHDT, CDR2 YNNKEL (reference sequence). The V end lost 1 base, the J end lost 9 bases, and 11 bases lay between the germline ends. CDR3 nucleotide sequence: TGTGCCAGCAGCCAAGTCGCAGGGGGGACGCAGTATTTT. Protein product: CASSQVAGGTQYF.

The chain's CDR3 is CASSRAGGEETQYF. Written as DNA, the CDR3 is TGTGCCAGCAGCCGAGCGGGAGGAGAAGAGACCCAGTACTTC. The rearrangement joins TRBV7-9 to TRBJ2-5; 9 bases line up with TRBD2. The CDR3 consists of 14 residues. The trim removed 5 bases at V and 3 bases at J, leaving 4 bases unmatched. Looked up from germline, CDR1 is SEHNR and CDR2 is FQNEAQ (reference sequence).

The chain couples TRBV5-4 to TRBJ2-7, with TRBD2 identical over 12 bases. J gave up 3 bases and V 4 bases, and 5 bases lay outside the gene matches. Looked up from germline, CDR1 is SGHNT and CDR2 is YYREEE (reference sequence). The CDR3 spans 15 residues. CDR3 nucleotides: TGTGCCAGCAGCGGCTCGACTAGCGGGAGCTACGAGCAGTACTTC. Amino acid sequence: CASSGSTSGSYEQYF.

This rearrangement joins TRBV7-8 to TRBJ2-1, with D uncertain. V was trimmed by 6 bases and J by 8 bases, leaving 17 bases between them. CDR1 SGHVS and CDR2 FQNEAQ come from the germline V gene. The CDR3 length is 14 residues. CDR3 in DNA: TGTGCCAGCAGTCAAAAGAAGCCCCTAGATGAGCAGTTCTTC. Amino acids: CASSQKKPLDEQFF.

This chain links TRBV27 with TRBJ2-7; 10 nucleotides line up with TRBD2. Looked up from germline, CDR1 is MNHEY and CDR2 is SMNVEV (reference sequence). This CDR3 spans 16 amino acids. Germline trimming cut 3 bases from V and 6 bases from J; bases unmatched to any gene: 11. This chain's CDR3 is CASSFVEASGSAEQYF. DNA of the CDR3: TGTGCCAGCAGTTTTGTAGAGGCTAGCGGGAGTGCCGAGCAGTACTTC.

The chain joins TRBV4-1 to TRBJ2-2; D possibly corresponds to TRBD2 (5 bases). Per germline, CDR1 MGHRA and CDR2 YSYEKL. This CDR3 contains 15 residues. Trimming stripped 1 base from V and 3 bases from J, with 9 bases between. CDR3 sequence reads: CASSQVTGYTGELFF. The CDR3 DNA reads TGCGCCAGCAGCCAAGTGACGGGGTACACCGGGGAGCTGTTTTTT.

The V call is TRBV7-8, the J call TRBJ2-3; TRBD2 matches 10 bases. Germline CDR1 SGHVS, CDR2 FQNEAQ. This CDR3 has 16 residues. Trimming at V came to 3 bases and at J to 0 bases, leaving 3 bases not matched to a gene. CDR3 region: CASSFIAGGSTDTQYF. The CDR3 coding sequence is TGTGCCAGCAGCTTTATAGCGGGAGGTAGCACAGATACGCAGTATTTT.

V usage is TRBV18 and J usage is TRBJ1-5; D unclear. Germline V CDR1 and CDR2: KGHSH, LQKENI. The CDR3 is made up of 16 amino acids. V was cut by 2 bases and J by 0 bases, with 11 bases left in between. CDR3 sequence: CASSPRPANSNQPQHF. The DNA of the CDR3 is TGTGCCAGCTCACCAAGGCCAGCGAATAGCAATCAGCCCCAGCATTTT.

This clone was seen just once. The V gene is TRBV5-1, the J gene TRBJ1-2, with TRBD1 as a possible D gene (5 bases). CDR3 length: 16 residues. Trimming shortened V by 4 bases and J by 0 bases, and 16 bases separated the two germline ends. Looked up from germline, CDR1 is SGHRS and CDR2 is YFSETQ. In DNA, the CDR3 is TGCGCCAGCAGCCTATTCTTAGGGGACTCTAACTATGGCTACACCTTC. It translates to CASSLFLGDSNYGYTF.

The V gene is TRBV10-3, the J gene TRBJ2-2; weak D call: TRBD2 (5 bases). This CDR3 region has 16 residues. CDR1 is ENHRY and CDR2 is SYGVKD in the germline V gene. Trimming removed 5 bases from V and 3 bases from J, with 16 bases in between. CDR3 DNA: TGTGCCATCAGTCAGAGGGCCGGGGAAGACACCGGGGAGCTGTTTTTT. This sequence encodes CAISQRAGEDTGELFF.